This T cell receptor (beta chain) was obtained from a study of shared clonotypes between healthy human individuals. Looking at the study overall: The study used three CD4 naive, three CD4 memory, two CD8 naive and one CD8 memory plate per donor.

Study-level points and caveats: Sampling was confined to blood; repertoires within tissues likely differ.

In the case of this clone: The antigen is unknown.

Measured with immunoSEQ multiplex PCR; TCRdb has only the in-frame clones, and not every one. Among fewer than 2.5 million clones listed, roughly 93% were seen once. The CDR3 consists of 14 residues. The germline V gene has CDR1 MNHEY and CDR2 SVGAGI. V gave up 8 bases and J gave up 5 bases; unmatched junction bases: 5. This chain joins TRBV6-5 and TRBJ2-2, with 10 bases that match TRBD1. The specimen was naive CD4+ T cells from PBMCs. Subset of the sample: CD45RA+ positively selected. The receptor was isolated from a man aged 18 to 29 in good health. Some clones in this sample may be carry-over from other donors' samples. The CDR3 spells CASARDRGTGELFF. The CDR3 nucleotides read TGTGCCAGCGCCCGGGACAGGGGTACCGGGGAGCTGTTTTTT.